This TCR beta chain is drawn from a study of blood T cell repertoires in COVID-19. As for the study in general: Samples of COVID-19 (acute and convalescent) were obtained from the United States, Italy and Spain. From T cells, B-cell-depleted T cells, or PBMCs came the material, which was cDNA or gDNA.

Original processing notes: Estimation of nucleated cell counts relied on the amplification of reference gene primers. Method: immunoSEQ multiplex PCR; TCRdb's copy keeps in-frame clones and lacks some. The V and J calls and clone size come from that table; D and trimming were worked out from the DNA. This table holds about 190,000 clones, roughly 80% found once. Germline CDR1 reads GTSNPN; CDR2 reads SVGIG (reference sequence). Trimming took off 5 bases at V and 2 bases at J, with 12 bases between the two ends. The CDR3 runs to 13 residues. This rearrangement joins TRBV30 to TRBJ1-2; TRBD1 might be the D (5 bases). Sequencing input: peripheral blood. The receptor was isolated from a man between 60 and 70 years old with acute or convalescent COVID-19. The CDR3 nucleotides are TGTGCCTGGCGGGGGGAGGGGAACTATGGCTACACCTTC. Translated, it gives CAWRGEGNYGYTF.